Each of the 4 T cell receptor beta chains below was sequenced from the same sample in a study of shared clonotypes between healthy human individuals. Here immunoSEQ multiplex PCR was the method, and the copy in TCRdb shows in-frame clones only, minus some. The table records about 680,000 clones, around 90% of them present only once. Naive CD8 populations comprised CD45RO-negative cells positively selected for CCR7, excluding terminally differentiated effector memory CD45RA+ cells. The source material was naive CD8+ T cells sorted from blood. The receptors come from a man younger than 40 in good health.

The chain joins TRBV2 to TRBJ2-5; no definite D call. Trimming left V 0 bases short and J 4 bases short, with 6 bases between. This CDR3 is 13 amino acids long. The germline V gene has CDR1 SNHLY and CDR2 FYNNEI. CDR3 DNA sequence: TGTGCCAGCAGTGAAGCGCCAGGAGAGACCCAGTACTTC. Amino acids: CASSEAPGETQYF.

The chain has TRBV18 and TRBJ2-7, with TRBD1 matching 9 bases. V lost 3 bases, J lost 11 bases, and 11 bases stayed unmatched. The germline V gene encodes CDR1 KGHSH and CDR2 LQKENI. The CDR3 runs to 14 residues. CDR3 region: CASSPVPGQGTEYF. CDR3 in DNA: TGTGCCAGCTCACCCGTCCCGGGACAGGGAACAGAGTACTTC.

The chain employs TRBV29-1 and TRBJ2-2, with D perhaps assigned TRBD1 or TRBD2 (6 bases each). The germline V and J ends were trimmed by 5 bases and 5 bases, with 15 bases remaining between them. Germline CDR1 and CDR2: SQVTM and ANQGSEA. This CDR3 comprises 14 residues. The CDR3 loop is CSVLRLGGTGELFF. CDR3 in DNA: TGCAGCGTTCTTCGACTAGGGGGGACCGGGGAGCTGTTTTTT.

The V gene is TRBV5-1, the J gene TRBJ2-7, with 10 nucleotides matching TRBD1. V gave up 5 bases and J gave up 0 bases; unmatched junction bases: 5. CDR1 SGHRS and CDR2 YFSETQ come from the germline V gene. The CDR3 contains 15 residues. In nucleotides, the CDR3 is TGCGCCAGCAGGGAGGGACAGGGGCCCTCCTACGAGCAGTACTTC. It yields the protein CASREGQGPSYEQYF.